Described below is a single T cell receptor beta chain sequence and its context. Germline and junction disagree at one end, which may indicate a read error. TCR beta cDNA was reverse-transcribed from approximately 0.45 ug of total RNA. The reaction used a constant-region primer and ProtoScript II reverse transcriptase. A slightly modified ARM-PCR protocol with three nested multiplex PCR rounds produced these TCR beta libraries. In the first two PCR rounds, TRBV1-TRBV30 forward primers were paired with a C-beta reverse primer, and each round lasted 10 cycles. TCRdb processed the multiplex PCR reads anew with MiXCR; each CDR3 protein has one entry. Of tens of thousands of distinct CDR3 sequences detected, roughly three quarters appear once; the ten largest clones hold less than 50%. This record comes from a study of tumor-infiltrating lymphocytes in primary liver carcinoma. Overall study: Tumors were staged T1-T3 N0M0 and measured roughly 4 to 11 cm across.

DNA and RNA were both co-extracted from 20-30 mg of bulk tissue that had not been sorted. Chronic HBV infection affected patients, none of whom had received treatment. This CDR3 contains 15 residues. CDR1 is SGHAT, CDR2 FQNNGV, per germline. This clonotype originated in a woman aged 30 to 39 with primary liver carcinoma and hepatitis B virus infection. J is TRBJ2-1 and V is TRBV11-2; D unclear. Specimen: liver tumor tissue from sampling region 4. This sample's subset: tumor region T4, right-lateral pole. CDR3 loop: CDSSYIVKGENEQFF. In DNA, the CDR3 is TGTGACAGCAGCTATATAGTAAAGGGCGAAAATGAGCAGTTCTTC. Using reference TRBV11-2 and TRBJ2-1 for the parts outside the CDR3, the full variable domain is EAGVAQSPRYKIIEKRQSVAFWCNPISGHATLYWYQQILGQGPKLLIQFQNNGVVDDSQLPKDRFSAERLKGVDSTLKIQPAKLEDSAVYLCDSSYIVKGENEQFFGPGTRLTVL.